A single sample gave rise to the 16 T cell receptor beta chains below, sequenced in a study of blood T cell repertoires in COVID-19. The data were produced by immunoSEQ multiplex PCR, yet TCRdb's version contains in-frame clones alone and is incomplete. Of roughly 430,000 clones listed, approximately 86% are singletons. Sequenced material: PBMCs or T cells enriched from blood (not recorded which). The source is a woman between 35 and 50 years old with acute COVID-19.

This clone occurred once. This chain uses TRBV4-1 with TRBJ2-3; a weak D match, TRBD1 (5 bases). The length of the CDR3 is 14 residues. Germline lookup yields CDR1 MGHRA and CDR2 YSYEKL. V lost 4 bases and J lost 0, with 8 bases in between. The chain's CDR3 is CASSPTASTDTQYF. The CDR3 DNA is TGCGCCAGCAGCCCGACAGCTAGCACAGATACGCAGTATTTT.

The rearrangement links TRBV2 to TRBJ1-6; D is ambiguous. The CDR3 consists of 14 residues. Per the germline V gene, CDR1 is SNHLY and CDR2 is FYNNEI. The germline V and J ends were trimmed by 3 bases and 7 bases, with 10 bases remaining between them. CDR3 nucleotides: TGTGCCAGCAGTGATTCTCCCGGGAATTCACCCCTCCACTTT. Translating gives CASSDSPGNSPLHF.

This chain connects TRBV9 to TRBJ1-2; D gene ambiguous. The CDR3 sequence is 13 residues long. Germline V gives CDR1 SGDLS, CDR2 YYNGEE. Trimming shortened V by 4 bases and J by 0 bases, and 7 bases separated the two germline ends. CDR3 in amino acids: CASSSQTNYGYTF. The CDR3 bases are TGTGCCAGCAGCTCTCAGACTAACTATGGCTACACCTTC.

This clone was seen more than once but under ten times. This chain connects TRBV2 to TRBJ2-2; D possibly corresponds to TRBD1 (5 bases). The CDR3 is 15 amino acids. V gave up 6 bases and J gave up 1 base, with 12 bases separating them. Germline lookup yields CDR1 SNHLY and CDR2 FYNNEI. The CDR3 loop is CASRGRRLNTGELFF. In DNA, the CDR3 is TGTGCCAGCAGGGGGCGCAGACTGAACACCGGGGAGCTGTTTTTT.

This clone was seen once. The gene calls are TRBV7-2 and TRBJ1-2, with a weak D call TRBD1 (5 bases). This CDR3 spans 14 amino acids. The V gene's germline CDR1 is SGHTA and CDR2 FQGNSA. The V gene lost 5 bases and the J gene lost 4 bases, with 14 bases spanning the gap. The CDR3 bases are TGTGCCAGCAGCCTTGGACGGGGACTCTATGGCTACACCTTC. Protein: CASSLGRGLYGYTF.

The chain is built from TRBV28 and TRBJ2-6, with D tentatively TRBD1 (5 bases). The CDR3 spans 15 residues. Germline V lookup: CDR1 MDHEN, CDR2 SYDVKM. The germline V and J ends were trimmed by 4 bases and 1 base, with 8 bases remaining between them. CDR3 sequence: CASSSTGSGANVLTF. The DNA for the CDR3 is TGTGCCAGCAGTTCTACAGGTTCTGGGGCCAACGTCCTGACTTTC.

CDR3 coding DNA: TGTGCCAGTAGGAGTAGGGAGATCTATGGCTACACCTTC. It yields the protein CASRSREIYGYTF. This chain joins TRBV19 and TRBJ1-2; D gene unclear. The CDR3 runs 13 residues. The germline V gene encodes CDR1 LNHDA and CDR2 SQIVND (reference sequence). V gave up 6 bases and J gave up 4 bases, with 12 bases separating them.

The chain has TRBV2 and TRBJ1-5, with D uncertain. V was shortened by 5 bases and J by 9 bases, with 11 bases between the two germline ends. Germline CDR1 reads SNHLY; CDR2 reads FYNNEI. The CDR3 has 12 amino acids. CDR3 residues: CASSNSEGPQHF. As DNA, the CDR3 is TGTGCCAGCAGTAATTCTGAGGGGCCCCAGCATTTT.

The chain uses TRBV6-1 and TRBJ1-2; D remains ambiguous. Germline lookup yields CDR1 MNHNS and CDR2 SASEGT. The CDR3 has 17 amino acids. V was pared by 1 base and J by 0 bases, with 15 bases between. The CDR3 protein is CASSEEVRRASNYGYTF. The CDR3, as DNA: TGTGCCAGCAGTGAAGAGGTGAGGAGAGCATCTAACTATGGCTACACCTTC.

The chain joins TRBV5-6 to TRBJ2-7; 9 bases agree with TRBD2. This CDR3 spans 17 amino acids. Per the germline V gene, CDR1 is SGHDT and CDR2 is YYEEEE. Trimming cost V 0 bases and J 0 bases; bases outside gene matches: 7. The CDR3 DNA follows: TGTGCCAGCAGCTTGGCCTTTGGTAGCGGGGGCTCCTACGAGCAGTACTTC. It yields the protein CASSLAFGSGGSYEQYF. The full variable domain, in which reference TRBV5-6 and TRBJ2-7 provide the parts outside the CDR3, is DAGVTQSPTHLIKTRGQQVTLRCSPKSGHDTVSWYQQALGQGPQFIFQYYEEEERQRGNFPDRFSGHQFPNYSSELNVNALLLGDSALYLCASSLAFGSGGSYEQYFGPGTRLTVT.

CDR3 protein: CASRQTTGTSGGIGYF. CDR3 sequence (DNA): TGCGCCAGCAGACAAACTACCGGGACTAGCGGGGGTATCGGGTATTTT. The chain carries TRBV5-1 and TRBJ2-3, with 14 bases matching TRBD2. This CDR3 is 16 amino acids long. The germline V gene encodes CDR1 SGHRS and CDR2 YFSETQ. The J segment lost 14 bases and the V segment lost 5 bases, leaving 16 bases of the junction unmatched.

V usage is TRBV29-1 and J usage is TRBJ1-1; D unresolved. The CDR3 length is 14 residues. Germline V gene data show CDR1 as SQVTM and CDR2 as ANQGSEA. Trimming cost V 3 bases and J 1 base, with 12 bases left between them. Here the CDR3 reads CSVDEASWNTEAFF. DNA of the CDR3: TGCAGCGTTGATGAGGCCTCCTGGAACACTGAAGCTTTCTTT.

This clone appeared a single time. The chain employs TRBV6-5 and TRBJ2-3; no definite D call. Trimming stripped 7 bases from V and 6 bases from J, with 14 bases between. The CDR3 spans 13 residues. Germline loops: CDR1 MNHEY, CDR2 SVGAGI. The CDR3, as DNA: TGTGCCAGCATCCAACCCCCAGGCGATACGCAGTATTTT. Protein sequence: CASIQPPGDTQYF.

The J gene is TRBJ1-5, the V gene TRBV6-2 or TRBV6-3, with D unresolved. The ends were cut back, 0 bases at V and 4 bases at J, with 7 bases in the middle. The germline gives CDR1 MNHEY, CDR2 SVGEGT. CDR3 length: 14 amino acids. The CDR3 is CASSYSSGNQPQHF. CDR3 in DNA: TGTGCCAGCAGTTACTCGTCGGGGAATCAGCCCCAGCATTTT.

J is TRBJ2-2 and V is TRBV5-5, with a possible D match to TRBD1 (5 bases). The CDR3 sequence is 15 residues long. The V gene's germline CDR1 is SGHKS and CDR2 YYEKEE (reference sequence). V gave up 0 bases and J gave up 4 bases, with 10 bases separating them. The CDR3 here is CASSLDWTTTGELFF. CDR3 in DNA: TGTGCCAGCAGCTTGGATTGGACAACCACCGGGGAGCTGTTTTTT.

The chain is built from TRBV12-5 and TRBJ1-2; 7 bases are shared with TRBD1. This CDR3 contains 13 residues. Germline CDR1 reads LGHNT; CDR2 reads FRNRAP. The V gene end was trimmed by 7 bases and the J gene end by 8 bases; junction bases not matched to a gene: 10. The CDR3 DNA reads as TGTGCTAGTGCACCCGACAGGGTACGGGGCTACACCTTC. Translated: CASAPDRVRGYTF. The variable domain in full, completed from reference TRBV12-5 and TRBJ1-2, reads DARVTQTPRHKVTEMGQEVTMRCQPILGHNTVFWYRQTMMQGLELLAYFRNRAPLDDSGMPKDRFSAEMPDATLATLKIQPSEPRDSAVYFCASAPDRVRGYTFGSGTRLTVV.